This T cell receptor beta chain stems from a study of identical twins. Overall study results and limits: Beta out-of-frame sequences displayed a weaker excess of sharing between twins. Conclusions leaned on cross-sectional statistical analysis and did not track the same donors over time. Abundant beta clonotypes from cord blood had fewer insertions, unlike memory repertoires, which showed none.

This clonotype was counted at least ten times. Its antigen remains unknown. Through template switching, a universal primer site was introduced, and the cDNA contained unique molecular identifiers. TCRdb fed the 5' RACE reads into MiXCR, producing one record per CDR3 protein. The sample consists of around 100,000 distinct CDR3 sequences, under 7% of them appearing once. This clonotype originated in a woman in her forties or fifties in good health. Sequences were obtained from memory T cells sorted from blood.

The CDR3 DNA follows: TGTGCCAGCAGCCCTAGGATGGGTCACGAAAAACTGTTTTTT. Its translation is CASSPRMGHEKLFF. This rearrangement joins TRBV7-9 to TRBJ1-4; D uncertain. The CDR3 consists of 14 residues. Germline values: CDR1 SEHNR, CDR2 FQNEAQ (reference sequence). Between the trimmed V and J ends, which lost 5 bases and 8 bases, there was a span of 15 bases.